This TCR beta chain was captured by sequencing in a study of patients and donors after allogeneic stem cell transplantation (dated by TCRdb to 2018 to 2020). Inclusive of the bounding cysteine and phenylalanine, the CDR3 is 15 residues long. The entry retains the CDR3 DNA only, 45 bases that are in frame from base 1. From the germline V gene, CDR1 is MNHEY and CDR2 is SVGEGT. Germline trimming amounts to 7 bases on V and 0 bases on J, with 5 as the count of junction bases outside the gene matches. The library was built by means of RT-PCR. The sequencer was a NextSeq 550. TCRdb handled the public reads itself, with Q25 trimming in fastp and clone calling in MiXCR, and kept productive beta chains. One record per CDR3 amino acid sequence lists the most common genes and DNA. This sample gives 150,000 or so distinct CDR3 sequences in total; nearly 25% of them show up just once. The ten largest account for roughly a quarter of the sample.

This clonotype came up a few times. There is no known antigen for this receptor. Qualities for individual bases were not recorded, and no much larger clone is one base off. This sequence originates from a human donor who was either an allogeneic HSCT recipient or a stem cell or donor lymphocyte infusion donor (not recorded which). It is not recorded whose cells these are; they may come from a transplant donor. The rearranged segments are TRBV6-2 or TRBV6-3 and TRBJ2-2; 7 bases in the middle match TRBD1. Sequenced material: blood, either unsorted or a sorted T cell fraction (not recorded which). The CDR3: CASTPGTANTGELFF. The sequenced DNA is TGTGCCAGCACCCCCGGGACAGCGAACACCGGGGAGCTGTTTTTT.